The next 21 T cell receptor beta chains were all read from a single sample in a study of blood T cell repertoires in COVID-19. Clones were read by immunoSEQ multiplex PCR, and TCRdb kept only the in-frame ones, dropping some. The repertoire has around 56,000 clones, around 89% of them found once; the top ten carry over 15%. Sequenced material: peripheral blood. The receptors here all came from a human donor in a cohort sampled during active COVID-19.

The chain employs TRBV30 and TRBJ2-7; no clear D gene. V lost 0 bases and J lost 4, with 4 bases in between. The CDR3 consists of 11 residues. Germline CDR1 is GTSNPN and CDR2 is SVGIG (reference sequence). The CDR3 DNA is TGTGCCTGGAGTGTACGGTACGAGCAGTACTTC. As protein: CAWSVRYEQYF. Variable domain in full (rest from reference TRBV30 and TRBJ2-7): SQTIHQWPATLVQPVGSPLSLECTVEGTSNPNLYWYRQAAGRGLQLLFYSVGIGQISSEVPQNLSASRPQDRQFILSSKKLLLSDSGFYLCAWSVRYEQYFGPGTRLTVT.

This chain connects TRBV6-2 or TRBV6-3 to TRBJ1-2; D perhaps matches TRBD1 (6 bases). The germline V gene encodes CDR1 MNHEY and CDR2 SVGEGT. V dropped 4 bases and J dropped 1 base, with 13 bases sitting between them. CDR3 length: 15 amino acids. The CDR3 sequence: CASSSMDSVNYGYTF. Written as DNA, the CDR3 is TGTGCCAGCAGTTCCATGGACAGTGTTAACTATGGCTACACCTTC.

The rearrangement uses TRBV7-3 and TRBJ2-3, with D possibly being TRBD1 (5 bases). This CDR3 has 14 residues. Trimming cost V 5 bases and J 2 bases, with 11 bases left between them. Germline V CDR1 and CDR2: SGHTA, FQGTGA. In nucleotides, the CDR3 is TGTGCCAGCAGCCCCAGGACAAACACAGATACGCAGTATTTT. It translates to CASSPRTNTDTQYF.

The chain joins TRBV6-2 or TRBV6-3 to TRBJ1-3, with unresolved D. The CDR3 loop spans 15 amino acids. Germline CDR1 MNHEY, CDR2 SVGEGT. V lost 2 bases and J lost 4, with 12 bases in between. CDR3 sequence (DNA): TGTGCCAGCAGTTACGAAGGAGGATCAGGAAACACCATATATTTT. Its protein product is CASSYEGGSGNTIYF.

This chain connects TRBV3-1 (or the pseudogene TRBV3-2) to TRBJ1-3, with no clear D. V dropped 2 bases and J dropped 0 bases, with 2 bases sitting between them. The CDR3 contains 13 residues. Germline V gene lookup returns CDR1 LGHDT and CDR2 YNNKEL (reference sequence). The DNA of the CDR3 is TGTGCCAGCAGCCAATACTCTGGAAACACCATATATTTT. Its translation: CASSQYSGNTIYF.

In this sample, this clone turned up once. The J gene is TRBJ2-5, the V gene TRBV5-1, with 9 bases matching TRBD2. Losses at the gene ends were 1 base for V and 1 base for J; bases not matched to a gene: 11. The CDR3 runs to 18 residues. The germline V gene has CDR1 SGHRS and CDR2 YFSETQ. CDR3 amino acids: CASSLPQGSGGFQETQYF. The CDR3 bases are TGCGCCAGCAGCTTGCCCCAGGGGAGCGGGGGGTTCCAAGAGACCCAGTACTTC.

This chain joins TRBV6-2 or TRBV6-3 and TRBJ2-4; 7 positions match TRBD1. Trimming took 4 bases from V and 7 from J; bases not matched to a gene: 4. Germline V gene data show CDR1 as MNHEY and CDR2 as SVGEGT. This CDR3 contains 13 residues. CDR3 nucleotide sequence: TGTGCCAGCAGTTTGCAGGGGGTCAACATTCAGTACTTC. Its protein product is CASSLQGVNIQYF.

This chain connects TRBV6-5 to TRBJ1-2; D ambiguous. Germline V gene sequence: CDR1 MNHEY, CDR2 SVGAGI. The CDR3 has 13 residues. Trimming shortened V by 8 bases and J by 4 bases, and 14 bases separated the two germline ends. CDR3 sequence reads: CASCSGLGYGYTF. The CDR3 DNA reads TGTGCCAGCTGTTCGGGGTTGGGCTATGGCTACACCTTC.

This clone was counted once. The chain links TRBV6-6 to TRBJ1-1, with unresolved D. In germline, CDR1 is MNHNY, CDR2 SVGAGI (reference sequence). This CDR3 contains 13 residues. V shed 0 bases and J shed 8 bases, with 10 bases lying between them. The CDR3 nucleotides are TGTGCCAGCAGTTACTCGCGGCCGGAGGAAGCTTTCTTT. It yields the protein CASSYSRPEEAFF.

This chain joins TRBV6-5 and TRBJ1-6, with TRBD1 identical over 9 bases. CDR3 length equals 14 residues. Germline lookup yields CDR1 MNHEY and CDR2 SVGAGI. The V and J ends lost 5 bases and 10 bases, in that order; junction bases with no gene match: 6. CDR3 DNA sequence: TGTGCCAGCAGTAACGGGGACAGGGTATCACCCCTCCACTTT. It yields the protein CASSNGDRVSPLHF.

This chain links TRBV7-6 with TRBJ1-6; D perhaps matches TRBD1 (6 bases). The germline gives CDR1 SGHVS, CDR2 FNYEAQ. V lost 2 bases and J 13 bases, leaving 12 bases between the germline ends. The length of the CDR3 is 13 residues. The CDR3 sequence: CASSLLTGPPLHF. CDR3 in DNA: TGTGCCAGCAGCTTACTGACAGGTCCTCCCCTCCACTTT.

The rearrangement links TRBV7-2 to TRBJ2-1; D is uncertain. This CDR3 comprises 11 residues. The V gene's germline CDR1 is SGHTA and CDR2 FQGNSA. V lost 5 bases and J 7 bases, leaving 6 bases between the germline ends. CDR3 residues: CASSVLNEQFF. The CDR3 nucleotides read TGTGCCAGCAGCGTCCTGAATGAGCAGTTCTTC.

The chain couples TRBV29-1 to TRBJ1-2; D possibly corresponds to TRBD1 (5 bases). Trimming removed 3 bases at V and 5 bases at J, with 13 bases between. CDR3 length: 13 residues. CDR1 is SQVTM and CDR2 is ANQGSEA in the germline V gene. This CDR3 reads CSVDGGSGYGYTF. Written as DNA, the CDR3 is TGCAGCGTTGATGGGGGGAGTGGGTATGGCTACACCTTC.

V and J are TRBV30 and TRBJ2-1; 9 bases map to TRBD2. CDR1 is GTSNPN and CDR2 is SVGIG in the germline V gene (reference sequence). The J segment lost 7 bases and the V segment lost 5 bases, leaving 15 bases of the junction unmatched. This CDR3 comprises 16 residues. The CDR3 DNA is TGTGCCTGGCCAAAAGGTAAGCGGGGGGAAGAGAATGAGCAGTTCTTC. Translation: CAWPKGKRGEENEQFF. Supplemented by reference TRBV30 and TRBJ2-1, the full variable domain reads SQTIHQWPATLVQPVGSPLSLECTVEGTSNPNLYWYRQAAGRGLQLLFYSVGIGQISSEVPQNLSASRPQDRQFILSSKKLLLSDSGFYLCAWPKGKRGEENEQFFGPGTRLTVL.

This clone was counted a single time. The rearrangement uses TRBV6-6 and TRBJ2-5, with TRBD2 matching 9 bases. This CDR3 comprises 12 residues. Germline V lookup: CDR1 MNHNY, CDR2 SVGAGI (reference sequence). V lost 6 bases and J lost 7; bases outside the gene matches: 3. The CDR3 region is CASRATSGTQYF. Here the CDR3 DNA reads TGTGCCAGCAGGGCGACTAGCGGGACCCAGTACTTC.

V and J are TRBV7-2 and TRBJ1-4, with 11 bases lining up with TRBD1. Germline CDR1 reads SGHTA; CDR2 reads FQGNSA. The CDR3 runs to 17 residues. After removal of 5 bases from V and 4 bases from J, the junction contained 9 bases not matched to a gene. CDR3 coding DNA: TGTGCCAGCAGCCAAAGGACAGGGGGCGTTGTTAATGAAAAACTGTTTTTT. Translation gives CASSQRTGGVVNEKLFF.

The chain couples TRBV7-8 to TRBJ2-3; 12 nucleotides line up with TRBD2. V was clipped by 0 bases and J by 6 bases; unmatched bases: 7. CDR3 size: 17 residues. Germline CDR1 and CDR2: SGHVS and FQNEAQ. The CDR3 nucleotides are TGTGCCAGCAGCTTAGCGCTAGCGGGGGGGGCACGCGATACGCAGTATTTT. Translation: CASSLALAGGARDTQYF.

The chain joins TRBV4-2 to TRBJ2-1; D possibly corresponds to TRBD2 (7 bases). Germline assignment: CDR1 LGHNA and CDR2 YNFKEQ. This CDR3 is built from 13 residues. Trimming removed 7 bases from V and 10 bases from J, with 17 bases in between. The DNA for the CDR3 is TGTGCCAGCATGCCGGGGGGCCAAGGGGAGCAGTTCTTC. It is translated as CASMPGGQGEQFF.

This clone was detected a few times. Other DNA sequences from this sample encode an identical CDR3 as well. V usage is TRBV7-2 and J usage is TRBJ2-3; 9 nucleotides align to TRBD2. The germline CDR1 and CDR2 sequences are SGHTA and FQGNSA. The CDR3 runs 15 residues. V lost 1 base, J lost 4 bases, and 3 bases stayed unmatched. The CDR3 here is CASSLGGGAPDTQYF. The DNA for the CDR3 is TGTGCCAGCAGCTTAGGCGGGGGGGCCCCAGATACGCAGTATTTT.

The chain has TRBV7-2 and TRBJ1-4, with D maybe TRBD1 (5 bases). CDR3 size: 14 residues. With 1 base removed from V and 3 bases from J, the gap between germline ends came to 6 bases. Germline V lookup: CDR1 SGHTA, CDR2 FQGNSA. The CDR3 here is CASSLEGSNEKLFF. In nucleotides, the CDR3 is TGTGCCAGCAGCTTAGAGGGGTCTAATGAAAAACTGTTTTTT.

This clone showed up just once. The chain uses TRBV6-2 or TRBV6-3 and TRBJ1-1; D gene uncertain. The germline gives CDR1 MNHEY, CDR2 SVGEGT. The length of the CDR3 is 14 residues. The germline V and J ends were trimmed by 0 bases and 7 bases, with 12 bases remaining between them. CDR3 DNA sequence: TGTGCCAGCAGTTACTCGGGCAAAACTTATGAAGCTTTCTTT. It yields the protein CASSYSGKTYEAFF.